This entry lists 24 T cell receptor beta chains sequenced from one sample in a study of T cell repertoires in cytomegalovirus infection. One entry per CDR3 protein results from TCRdb running MiXCR on the reads. The table has some 440,000 distinct CDR3 sequences, roughly 30% seen once. The sample was PBMCs. The receptors shown here come from a human donor in good health (CMV status not recorded). Some clones in this sample may be carry-over from other donors' samples.

This clonotype was seen at least ten times. This chain uses TRBV6-5 with TRBJ1-2; weak D call: TRBD1 (5 bases). In germline, CDR1 is MNHEY, CDR2 SVGAGI. Deletions cut 5 bases from V and 6 bases from J, with 19 bases between. The CDR3 extends over 15 amino acids. CDR3 in DNA: TGTGCCAGCAGTACCAAAGCACCGGGACTGAATGGCTACACCTTC. It encodes CASSTKAPGLNGYTF.

The chain carries TRBV19 and TRBJ2-4; TRBD2 matches at 10 bases. Germline V gene data show CDR1 as LNHDA and CDR2 as SQIVND (reference sequence). The V and J ends lost 7 bases and 6 bases, in that order; junction bases with no gene match: 9. The CDR3 has 15 amino acids. DNA of the CDR3: TGTGCCAGTACCAATATAGCGGGGGGCCTAAACATTCAGTACTTC. It codes for CASTNIAGGLNIQYF.

The sample holds many counts of this clonotype. The chain joins TRBV7-2 to TRBJ2-3; tentatively, D is TRBD1 or TRBD2 (5 bases each). Germline loops: CDR1 SGHTA, CDR2 FQGNSA. Trimming removed 1 base at V and 4 bases at J, with 12 bases between. The CDR3 is made up of 15 amino acids. The CDR3 spells CASSLDRGPPDTQYF. Written as DNA, the CDR3 is TGTGCCAGCAGCTTAGACCGGGGCCCACCAGATACGCAGTATTTT. The entire variable domain, with the rest obtained from reference TRBV7-2 and TRBJ2-3, is as follows: GAGVSQSPSNKVTEKGKDVELRCDPISGHTALYWYRQSLGQGLEFLIYFQGNSAPDKSGLPSDRFSAERTGGSVSTLTIQRTQQEDSAVYLCASSLDRGPPDTQYFGPGTRLTVL.

The table lists this clonotype with many counts. This sequence joins TRBV7-9 and TRBJ2-1, with 12 bases matching TRBD2. J lost 2 bases, V lost 4 bases, and 6 bases had no gene match. Germline lookup yields CDR1 SEHNR and CDR2 FQNEAQ (reference sequence). The CDR3 is 17 residues long. CDR3 amino acids: CASSSNPSGGAYNEQFF. The CDR3 coding sequence is TGTGCCAGCAGCTCTAACCCTAGCGGGGGGGCCTACAATGAGCAGTTCTTC.

J is TRBJ2-5 and V is TRBV20-1, with D possibly matching TRBD2 (5 bases). Germline V gene sequence: CDR1 DFQATT, CDR2 SNEGSKA (reference sequence). V was shortened by 3 bases and J by 5 bases, with 13 bases between the two germline ends. The CDR3 extends over 13 amino acids. The CDR3 DNA reads as TGCAGTGCTAGGCCCGGGGTTTTTGAGACCCAGTACTTC. Translation gives CSARPGVFETQYF.

This clonotype occurred once. The chain is built from TRBV20-1 and TRBJ2-3; 11 bases match TRBD2. CDR1 and CDR2 (germline): DFQATT, SNEGSKA (reference sequence). The CDR3 consists of 16 residues. V was pared by 4 bases and J by 2 bases, with 8 bases of the junction left unmatched. The CDR3: CSATLLAGGFTDTQYF. In DNA form, the CDR3 reads TGCAGTGCTACCCTCCTAGCGGGGGGTTTCACAGATACGCAGTATTTT.

This clonotype was counted a few times. The chain combines TRBV28 with TRBJ1-5, with D perhaps matching TRBD1 (5 bases). Deletions cut 5 bases from V and 0 bases from J, with 17 bases between. The CDR3 length is 17 residues. Germline V gives CDR1 MDHEN, CDR2 SYDVKM. CDR3 DNA: TGTGCCAGCAGTCCCGGGACGGCCTTCTATAGCAATCAGCCCCAGCATTTT. As protein: CASSPGTAFYSNQPQHF.

This clonotype came up a few times. This rearrangement joins TRBV6-6 to TRBJ1-2, with no clear D. The germline CDR1 and CDR2 sequences are MNHNY and SVGAGI (reference sequence). This CDR3 comprises 11 residues. V dropped 11 bases and J dropped 8 bases, with 15 bases sitting between them. The CDR3 here is CAGSLGKGYTF. In DNA, the CDR3 is TGTGCCGGGTCTCTAGGGAAGGGCTACACCTTC.

Of note for this clonotype: The CDR3 does not close with the conserved phenylalanine or tryptophan, likely indicating a read error. The rearrangement joins TRBV7-2 to TRBJ2-7; D is undetermined. CDR1 is SGHTA and CDR2 is FQGNSA in the germline V gene. The CDR3 spans 16 residues. CDR3 DNA sequence: TGTGCAAGCAGCACTAATGACTGGGCGCAGTTTTACGAGCAGTACTGC. As protein: CASSTNDWAQFYEQYC.

This clonotype came up many times. This chain links TRBV11-1 with TRBJ1-1; TRBD1 is a possible D gene (5 bases). The CDR3 spans 14 residues. V was trimmed by 8 bases and J by 0 bases, leaving 13 bases between them. Germline values: CDR1 SGHAT, CDR2 FQDESV (reference sequence). The CDR3 DNA reads as TGTGCCAGCGTGTCCAAAGGGGTGAACACTGAAGCTTTCTTT. This codes for CASVSKGVNTEAFF.

Of note for this clonotype: Given the absence of the conserved phenylalanine or tryptophan at the CDR3 end, a read error is likely. J is TRBJ1-1 and V is TRBV12-3 or TRBV12-4; D remains unclear. The CDR3 runs to 12 residues. CDR3 sequence (DNA): TGTGCAAGCAGTTTAATCGCGAATGAAGCTTTCCTT. This encodes CASSLIANEAFL.

V gene TRBV19 combines with J gene TRBJ1-5, with D uncertain. The CDR3 extends over 15 amino acids. V lost 3 bases and J 2 bases, leaving 11 bases between the germline ends. Germline V CDR1 and CDR2: LNHDA, SQIVND (reference sequence). The CDR3 reads CASSMHGGGNQPQHF. CDR3 coding DNA: TGTGCCAGTAGTATGCACGGAGGCGGCAATCAGCCCCAGCATTTT.

The chain recombines TRBV3-1 with TRBJ1-4, with D maybe TRBD1 (5 bases). Germline CDR1 reads LGHDT; CDR2 reads YNNKEL (reference sequence). The CDR3 is 16 residues long. V was cut by 4 bases and J by 0 bases, with 12 bases left in between. This CDR3 is CASSPWDLSTNEKLFF. The DNA of the CDR3 is TGTGCCAGCAGCCCTTGGGACCTATCAACTAATGAAAAACTGTTTTTT.

The chain is built from TRBV4-3 and TRBJ2-3; 8 positions agree with TRBD2. The CDR3 runs to 14 residues. V lost 3 bases and J lost 3; bases outside the gene matches: 2. Germline CDR1 LGHNA, CDR2 YSLEER. CDR3 sequence reads: CASSQGLETDTQYF. Written as DNA, the CDR3 is TGCGCCAGCAGCCAGGGACTAGAGACAGATACGCAGTATTTT.

The chain employs TRBV2 and TRBJ1-6; unclear D gene. The CDR3 totals 17 residues. The V and J ends lost 3 bases and 0 bases respectively, with 12 bases between them. Per germline, CDR1 SNHLY and CDR2 FYNNEI. DNA of the CDR3: TGTGCCAGCAGTGATTCAGTGTATAGCTCCTATAATTCACCCCTCCACTTT. Its translation: CASSDSVYSSYNSPLHF.

A few counts support this clonotype. This sequence joins TRBV27 and TRBJ2-7, with 7 positions matching TRBD2. Germline V gene data show CDR1 as MNHEY and CDR2 as SMNVEV (reference sequence). The junction had 8 bases not matched to a gene; V was cut back by 6 bases and J by 0 bases. The CDR3 is 15 residues long. The CDR3 DNA sequence: TGTGCCAGCAGCTCAAGCGGGGTAGGCTCCTACGAGCAGTACTTC. Amino acids: CASSSSGVGSYEQYF.

This clonotype has ten or more counts. V is TRBV6-1 and J is TRBJ2-7, with D maybe TRBD2 (7 bases). CDR1 is MNHNS, CDR2 SASEGT, per germline. The CDR3 loop spans 16 amino acids. The ends were cut back, 7 bases at V and 0 bases at J, with 19 bases in the middle. The CDR3: CASKLTVAGASYEQYF. As DNA, the CDR3 is TGTGCCAGCAAGTTAACGGTGGCGGGGGCCTCCTACGAGCAGTACTTC.

The J gene is TRBJ2-1, the V gene TRBV5-1, with D perhaps matching TRBD1 or TRBD2 (5 bases each). This CDR3 contains 14 residues. Between the trimmed V and J ends, which lost 1 base and 4 bases, there was a span of 9 bases. Germline loops: CDR1 SGHRS, CDR2 YFSETQ. CDR3 residues: CASSLMGEYNEQFF. The DNA of the CDR3 is TGCGCCAGCAGCTTGATGGGGGAGTACAATGAGCAGTTCTTC.

This clonotype has a handful of counts. The chain recombines TRBV7-2 with TRBJ1-1, with TRBD1 matching 10 bases. The CDR3 length is 14 residues. Losses at the gene ends were 3 bases for V and 7 bases for J; bases not matched to a gene: 5. The germline V gene has CDR1 SGHTA and CDR2 FQGNSA. Here the CDR3 reads CASSFPGQGIEAFF. The CDR3 bases are TGTGCCAGCAGCTTCCCGGGACAGGGGATTGAAGCTTTCTTT.

The rearrangement links TRBV10-2 to TRBJ2-7; TRBD2 is a possible D gene (6 bases). The CDR3 totals 14 residues. Germline V gene data show CDR1 as WSHSY and CDR2 as SAAADI. The V and J ends lost 10 bases and 2 bases respectively, with 18 bases between them. The DNA for the CDR3 is TGCGCCACCTTCGGGAGCTCGGGTACCTACGAGCAGTACTTC. Protein product: CATFGSSGTYEQYF.

The V gene is TRBV2, the J gene TRBJ1-1; 8 nucleotides align to TRBD1. Germline CDR1 reads SNHLY; CDR2 reads FYNNEI. The CDR3 is 14 residues long. V lost 5 bases, J lost 4 bases, and 6 bases stayed unmatched. CDR3 in DNA: TGTGCCAGCAGTATGGCAGGGGGCGGCACTGAAGCTTTCTTT. This gives the protein CASSMAGGGTEAFF.

The chain is built from TRBV29-1 and TRBJ1-1, with D hard to call. CDR1 is SQVTM and CDR2 is ANQGSEA in the germline V gene. V gave up 4 bases and J gave up 7 bases, with 10 bases separating them. This CDR3 contains 11 residues. DNA of the CDR3: TGCAGCGTTGTTCACCGGAGTGAAGCTTTCTTT. Translation gives CSVVHRSEAFF.

This clonotype showed up just once. A much larger clone lies a single base off, so this may be a read error. The genes are TRBV6-6 and TRBJ1-5; TRBD1 agrees at 7 bases. J gave up 2 bases and V 7 bases, and 8 bases lay outside the gene matches. Looked up from germline, CDR1 is MNHNY and CDR2 is SVGAGI (reference sequence). This CDR3 contains 15 residues. CDR3 sequence: CASIREGGGNQPQHF. For the CDR3, the DNA is TGTGCCAGCATTCGTGAAGGGGGCGGCAATCAGCCCCAGCATTTT.

This clonotype was counted ten times or more. The genes are TRBV7-2 and TRBJ1-1; D not resolved. This CDR3 spans 13 amino acids. V lost 6 bases, J lost 0 bases, and 8 bases lay in between. The germline V gene has CDR1 SGHTA and CDR2 FQGNSA. This CDR3 is CASSFRMNTEAFF. The CDR3, as DNA: TGTGCCAGCAGTTTCCGGATGAACACTGAAGCTTTCTTT.